Shown below are 30 T cell receptor beta chains from a single sample sequenced in a study of blood T cell repertoires in COVID-19. Clones were sequenced by immunoSEQ multiplex PCR, and TCRdb holds only the in-frame ones, with some missing. Here the sample spans approximately 300,000 clones, more than 75% being singletons. The sequenced sample was PBMCs or T cells enriched from blood (not recorded which). Receptors originate from a woman younger than 35 who had recovered from COVID-19.

The chain joins TRBV9 to TRBJ1-6, with 12 bases that match TRBD1. The length of the CDR3 is 18 residues. With V trimmed by 3 bases and J by 5 bases, 9 bases remained unmatched. Per the germline V gene, CDR1 is SGDLS and CDR2 is YYNGEE. The CDR3 loop is CASSGRDRGPGNNSPLHF. The CDR3 nucleotides read TGTGCCAGCAGCGGCCGGGACAGGGGGCCCGGGAATAATTCACCCCTCCACTTT.

V and J are TRBV2 and TRBJ2-7; D perhaps matches TRBD2 (6 bases). Trimming took 6 bases from V and 1 from J, leaving 13 bases between them. This CDR3 is 14 amino acids long. CDR1 and CDR2 (germline): SNHLY, FYNNEI. The CDR3 nucleotides are TGTGCCAGCAGGGGAGCGGGTGCTTCCTACGAGCAGTACTTC. Translating it yields CASRGAGASYEQYF. Based on the CDR3 plus reference TRBV2 and TRBJ2-7, the full variable domain is EPEVTQTPSHQVTQMGQEVILRCVPISNHLYFYWYRQILGQKVEFLVSFYNNEISEKSEIFDDQFSVERPDGSNFTLKIRSTKLEDSAMYFCASRGAGASYEQYFGPGTRLTVT.

The V gene is TRBV4-1, the J gene TRBJ2-7; tentative D call: TRBD2 (5 bases). Trimming cost V 2 bases and J 3 bases, with 23 bases left between them. The CDR3 totals 18 residues. The germline V gene has CDR1 MGHRA and CDR2 YSYEKL. The CDR3 is CASSQNFFGGPPFYEQYF. The CDR3 nucleotides read TGCGCCAGCAGCCAAAACTTCTTCGGAGGCCCTCCCTTCTACGAGCAGTACTTC.

The CDR3 DNA reads as TGTGCCAGCAGCTCAGACCAGGGGGCTGAAGCTTTCTTT. Amino acid sequence: CASSSDQGAEAFF. The chain couples TRBV11-2 to TRBJ1-1; 7 bases align to TRBD1. This CDR3 is built from 13 residues. Unmatched junction bases numbered 5, after V lost 4 bases and J lost 6 bases. Germline CDR1 reads SGHAT; CDR2 reads FQNNGV. The variable domain in full, with the rest retrieved from reference TRBV11-2 and TRBJ1-1, is EAGVAQSPRYKIIEKRQSVAFWCNPISGHATLYWYQQILGQGPKLLIQFQNNGVVDDSQLPKDRFSAERLKGVDSTLKIQPAKLEDSAVYLCASSSDQGAEAFFGQGTRLTVV.

The V and J genes are TRBV9 and TRBJ1-2; D unresolved. With 4 bases removed from V and 8 bases from J, the gap between germline ends came to 15 bases. This CDR3 has 13 residues. The germline CDR1 and CDR2 sequences are SGDLS and YYNGEE. The CDR3 DNA follows: TGTGCCAGCAGCAGGGAGGATTTAGGGGGCTACACCTTC. It translates to CASSREDLGGYTF.

The chain employs TRBV2 and TRBJ2-5; D perhaps matches TRBD2 (5 bases). Per germline, CDR1 SNHLY and CDR2 FYNNEI. The V end was cut by 7 bases, the J end by 4 bases, with 7 bases between. CDR3 length: 11 amino acids. The CDR3 loop reads CASTAGETQYF. CDR3 bases: TGTGCCAGCACCGCGGGAGAGACCCAGTACTTC.

This clone occurred a few times. The chain carries TRBV7-6 and TRBJ2-1; the D is unclear. Trimming took off 0 bases at V and 0 bases at J, with 9 bases between the two ends. The CDR3 sequence is 16 residues long. Germline V gene data show CDR1 as SGHVS and CDR2 as FNYEAQ. CDR3 DNA sequence: TGTGCCAGCAGCTTAGCTTGGGCGAGCTCCTACAATGAGCAGTTCTTC. Translated: CASSLAWASSYNEQFF.

CDR3 protein: CASSQSSSYEQYF. DNA of the CDR3: TGTGCCAGCTCACAATCGTCTTCCTACGAGCAGTACTTC. This chain uses TRBV18 with TRBJ2-7; D call uncertain. The CDR3 extends over 13 amino acids. The germline V gene encodes CDR1 KGHSH and CDR2 LQKENI. V shed 4 bases and J shed 1 base, with 8 bases lying between them.

This chain connects TRBV19 to TRBJ2-1, with D possibly being TRBD2 (6 bases). The germline V gene encodes CDR1 LNHDA and CDR2 SQIVND (reference sequence). This CDR3 contains 15 residues. Trimming left V 3 bases short and J 8 bases short, with 17 bases between. The CDR3 DNA reads TGTGCCAGTAGTATTCTACCGGGAGTAAGCGATGAGCAGTTCTTC. Its protein is CASSILPGVSDEQFF.

The rearrangement joins TRBV6-5 to TRBJ2-1; tentative D call: TRBD1 (5 bases). V gave up 7 bases and J gave up 0 bases, with 7 bases separating them. Germline CDR1 reads MNHEY; CDR2 reads SVGAGI. This CDR3 contains 13 residues. The CDR3, as DNA: TGTGCCAGCACCGACAGCTCCTACAATGAGCAGTTCTTC. Translating it yields CASTDSSYNEQFF.

There are a few counts of this clone. The CDR3 region is CASSLDFGGAGEKLFF. Here the CDR3 DNA reads TGCGCCAGCAGCTTGGATTTTGGGGGCGCGGGTGAAAAACTGTTTTTT. This chain links TRBV5-1 with TRBJ1-4, with D possibly TRBD1 on 6 matching bases. Trimming left V 0 bases short and J 7 bases short, with 16 bases between. The length of the CDR3 is 16 residues. Germline values: CDR1 SGHRS, CDR2 YFSETQ.

The chain joins TRBV30 to TRBJ2-7; D remains ambiguous. Per germline, CDR1 GTSNPN and CDR2 SVGIG (reference sequence). The CDR3 consists of 11 residues. Trimming cost V 2 bases and J 5 bases, with 7 bases left between them. CDR3 DNA: TGTGCCTGGAGTTCTCACAACGAGCAGTACTTC. It translates to CAWSSHNEQYF. The whole variable domain, filled in from reference TRBV30 and TRBJ2-7, reads SQTIHQWPATLVQPVGSPLSLECTVEGTSNPNLYWYRQAAGRGLQLLFYSVGIGQISSEVPQNLSASRPQDRQFILSSKKLLLSDSGFYLCAWSSHNEQYFGPGTRLTVT.

J is TRBJ2-7 and V is TRBV7-2; 10 bases align to TRBD2. The CDR3 runs to 18 residues. J gave up 2 bases and V 4 bases, and 14 bases lay outside the gene matches. Germline V lookup: CDR1 SGHTA, CDR2 FQGNSA. CDR3 sequence: CASSSFPSLAGMTYEQYF. In nucleotides, the CDR3 is TGTGCCAGCAGCTCGTTCCCCTCACTAGCGGGGATGACCTACGAGCAGTACTTC.

This clone was counted once. The chain has TRBV10-1 and TRBJ1-2, with 7 bases fitting TRBD1. Trimming at V came to 10 bases and at J to 3 bases, leaving 8 bases not matched to a gene. This CDR3 spans 13 amino acids. In germline, CDR1 is WNHNN, CDR2 SYGVQD (reference sequence). The CDR3 nucleotides read TGCGCCACCGCGAAAGACAGGGACTATGGCTACACCTTC. It is translated as CATAKDRDYGYTF.

The rearrangement joins TRBV6-5 to TRBJ2-1; possible D gene TRBD1, 7 bases. The CDR3 runs to 15 residues. The germline gives CDR1 MNHEY, CDR2 SVGAGI. V shed 7 bases and J shed 4 bases, with 17 bases lying between them. The CDR3 bases are TGTGCCAGCACCAAAGGGGGGACAGCATACAATGAGCAGTTCTTC. This gives the protein CASTKGGTAYNEQFF.

The chain has TRBV5-1 and TRBJ2-7, with 15 bases that match TRBD2. CDR1 is SGHRS, CDR2 YFSETQ, per germline. The V gene end was trimmed by 2 bases and the J gene end by 3 bases; junction bases not matched to a gene: 9. The CDR3 extends over 18 amino acids. CDR3 amino acids: CASSFSPGTSGGNYEQYF. CDR3 in DNA: TGCGCCAGCAGCTTCAGTCCCGGGACTAGCGGGGGGAACTACGAGCAGTACTTC.

The rearrangement uses TRBV19 and TRBJ1-4; TRBD1 is a possible D gene (6 bases). Trimming stripped 7 bases from V and 8 bases from J, with 17 bases between. This CDR3 is built from 14 residues. Looked up from germline, CDR1 is LNHDA and CDR2 is SQIVND (reference sequence). The CDR3 nucleotides read TGTGCCAGTACTCAGGCCAGGGGCTACGAAAAACTGTTTTTT. Residues: CASTQARGYEKLFF.

The chain links TRBV30 to TRBJ2-3; TRBD1 agrees at 7 bases. Trimming cost V 0 bases and J 3 bases; bases outside gene matches: 9. Germline assignment: CDR1 GTSNPN and CDR2 SVGIG (reference sequence). This CDR3 is built from 16 residues. CDR3 protein: CAWSVGAGGWTDTQYF. The CDR3 DNA reads as TGTGCCTGGAGTGTCGGAGCAGGGGGTTGGACAGATACGCAGTATTTT.

This clone was seen a single time. The chain is built from TRBV9 and TRBJ2-6, with 8 bases fitting TRBD1. J lost 0 bases, V lost 1 base, and 12 bases had no gene match. Germline V gene data show CDR1 as SGDLS and CDR2 as YYNGEE. The CDR3 contains 20 residues. The CDR3 here is CASSVPIMDRASSGANVLTF. The CDR3 DNA follows: TGTGCCAGCAGCGTACCTATCATGGACAGGGCGAGCTCTGGGGCCAACGTCCTGACTTTC.

The chain recombines TRBV5-1 with TRBJ1-2, with 7 bases matching TRBD1. The length of the CDR3 is 12 residues. Germline values: CDR1 SGHRS, CDR2 YFSETQ. With V trimmed by 4 bases and J by 7 bases, 4 bases remained unmatched. The CDR3 sequence is CASSPDRAGYTF. The CDR3 DNA sequence: TGCGCCAGCAGCCCAGACAGGGCTGGCTACACCTTC.

The rearrangement uses TRBV2 and TRBJ1-5; maybe TRBD1 (6 bases). The CDR3 is 16 amino acids. Trimming removed 6 bases from V and 7 bases from J, with 22 bases in between. Germline V CDR1 and CDR2: SNHLY, FYNNEI. CDR3 sequence: CASSEVGGPPLQPQHF. The CDR3 nucleotides read TGTGCCAGCAGCGAGGTCGGGGGGCCGCCCCTGCAGCCCCAGCATTTT. The entire variable domain, with the rest obtained from reference TRBV2 and TRBJ1-5, is as follows: EPEVTQTPSHQVTQMGQEVILRCVPISNHLYFYWYRQILGQKVEFLVSFYNNEISEKSEIFDDQFSVERPDGSNFTLKIRSTKLEDSAMYFCASSEVGGPPLQPQHFGDGTRLSIL.

V usage is TRBV10-3 and J usage is TRBJ1-2, with D maybe TRBD1 (6 bases). This CDR3 region has 12 residues. V lost 7 bases to trimming and J lost 7 bases, with 13 bases between them. Germline V lookup: CDR1 ENHRY, CDR2 SYGVKD. In DNA form, the CDR3 reads TGTGCCATCAACAGGGAGGGTGGTGGCTACACCTTC. Protein sequence: CAINREGGGYTF.

This sequence joins TRBV5-1 and TRBJ2-1; TRBD1 aligns across 11 bases. The CDR3 is 15 residues long. The ends lost 4 bases at V and 8 bases at J; junction bases unmatched: 8. The V gene's germline CDR1 is SGHRS and CDR2 YFSETQ. CDR3 bases: TGCGCCAGCAGCCCTGGAGGGACAGGGGGTCATGAGCAGTTCTTC. This gives the protein CASSPGGTGGHEQFF.

In nucleotides, the CDR3 is TGTGCCAGCAGCAAACAGGGGAGCAACACCATATATTTT. Encoded protein: CASSKQGSNTIYF. The chain recombines TRBV2 with TRBJ1-3; 7 bases match TRBD1. The V segment lost 6 bases and the J segment 7 bases; nucleotides outside the gene matches: 6. The CDR3 contains 13 residues. CDR1 and CDR2 from the germline V gene are SNHLY and FYNNEI.

This clone came up a few times. Written as DNA, the CDR3 is TGTGCCAGGAGGACAGGGAACCACGAGCAGTACTTC. It is translated as CARRTGNHEQYF. V and J are TRBV2 and TRBJ2-7, with 8 bases identical to TRBD1. Germline assignment: CDR1 SNHLY and CDR2 FYNNEI. J was trimmed by 5 bases and V by 9 bases; bases with no gene match: 6. The CDR3 is 12 residues long. The entire variable domain, with the rest obtained from reference TRBV2 and TRBJ2-7, is as follows: EPEVTQTPSHQVTQMGQEVILRCVPISNHLYFYWYRQILGQKVEFLVSFYNNEISEKSEIFDDQFSVERPDGSNFTLKIRSTKLEDSAMYFCARRTGNHEQYFGPGTRLTVT.

The V call is TRBV10-1, the J call TRBJ2-1, with D uncertain. This CDR3 comprises 12 residues. Between the trimmed V and J ends, which lost 3 bases and 6 bases, there was a span of 6 bases. In germline, CDR1 is WNHNN, CDR2 SYGVQD (reference sequence). The CDR3: CASSEILNEQFF. The CDR3, as DNA: TGCGCCAGCAGTGAAATACTCAATGAGCAGTTCTTC.

J is TRBJ2-1 and V is TRBV5-1; weak D call: TRBD1 (6 bases). Germline V CDR1 and CDR2: SGHRS, YFSETQ. CDR3 length: 13 residues. Trimming left V 4 bases short and J 10 bases short, with 15 bases between. The CDR3, as DNA: TGCGCCAGCAGCCTGACAGGAATGGGCGAGCAGTTCTTC. This translates into CASSLTGMGEQFF. The whole variable domain, remainder taken from reference TRBV5-1 and TRBJ2-1, is KAGVTQTPRYLIKTRGQQVTLSCSPISGHRSVSWYQQTPGQGLQFLFEYFSETQRNKGNFPGRFSGRQFSNSRSEMNVSTLELGDSALYLCASSLTGMGEQFFGPGTRLTVL.

The chain carries TRBV5-5 and TRBJ2-4, with 11 bases fitting TRBD2. Trimming cost V 4 bases and J 8 bases; bases outside gene matches: 5. The CDR3 runs to 14 residues. Germline CDR1 and CDR2: SGHKS and YYEKEE (reference sequence). CDR3 DNA: TGTGCCAGCAGCCAACTAGCGGGAGAGGACATTCAGTACTTC. It specifies CASSQLAGEDIQYF.

This rearrangement joins TRBV28 to TRBJ1-1, with 9 bases aligning to TRBD1. Losses at the gene ends were 8 bases for V and 8 bases for J; bases not matched to a gene: 15. Germline loops: CDR1 MDHEN, CDR2 SYDVKM. This CDR3 is built from 15 residues. CDR3 sequence: CASATGGANKREAFF. DNA of the CDR3: TGTGCCAGCGCCACAGGGGGCGCGAATAAGAGAGAAGCTTTCTTT.

The chain carries TRBV3-1 (or the pseudogene TRBV3-2) and TRBJ1-5; maybe TRBD1 (6 bases). V lost 0 bases and J lost 5, with 11 bases in between. The CDR3 sequence is 15 residues long. CDR1 and CDR2 (germline): LGHDT, YNNKEL (reference sequence). In nucleotides, the CDR3 is TGTGCCAGCAGCCAAGATAGCAGGGGTTATCAGCCCCAGCATTTT. Residues: CASSQDSRGYQPQHF.